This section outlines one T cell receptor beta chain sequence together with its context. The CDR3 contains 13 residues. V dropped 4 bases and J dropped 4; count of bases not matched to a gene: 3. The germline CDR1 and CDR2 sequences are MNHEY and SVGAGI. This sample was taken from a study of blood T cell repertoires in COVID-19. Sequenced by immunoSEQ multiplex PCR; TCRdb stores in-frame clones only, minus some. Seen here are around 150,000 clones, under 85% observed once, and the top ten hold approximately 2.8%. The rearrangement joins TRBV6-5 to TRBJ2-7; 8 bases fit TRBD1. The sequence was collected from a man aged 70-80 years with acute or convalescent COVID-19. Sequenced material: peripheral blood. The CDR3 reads CASSSTGEYEQYF. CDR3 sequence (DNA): TGTGCCAGCAGTTCGACAGGGGAGTACGAGCAGTACTTC.